A selection of T cell receptor beta chains follows, all from one sample in a study of T cell repertoires in cytomegalovirus infection. TCRdb passed the reads through MiXCR, listing each CDR3 protein once. The sample shows around 130,000 distinct CDR3 sequences, less than 9.5% of them seen only once. Sequencing used PBMCs. Receptor source: a human donor in good health (CMV status not recorded). Some clones in this sample may be carry-over from other donors' samples. CDR3s include the opening cysteine and the closing phenylalanine or tryptophan. Each record gives: V gene, clone size, D gene, J gene, CDR3 protein, CDR3 DNA. A D gene is named only where the DNA matches it firmly. Rows may omit the clone size; those that give it use once, few, many or a size class.

v_gene: TRBV7-9
abundance: many
d_gene: NA
j_gene: TRBJ2-3
CDR3aa: CASSTSVFDTQYF
CDR3nt: TGTGCCAGCAGCACTAGTGTATTCGATACGCAGTATTTT

v_gene: TRBV7-8
abundance: many
d_gene: NA
j_gene: TRBJ1-1
CDR3aa: CASSLWQGFDTEAFF
CDR3nt: TGTGCCAGCAGCTTGTGGCAGGGTTTTGACACTGAAGCTTTCTTT

v_gene: TRBV12-3/TRBV12-4
abundance: few
d_gene: NA
j_gene: TRBJ1-2
CDR3aa: CASSRGSGGGYTF
CDR3nt: TGTGCCAGCAGTCGAGGGTCTGGAGGGGGCTACACCTTC

v_gene: TRBV7-2
abundance: many
d_gene: NA
j_gene: TRBJ2-2
CDR3aa: CASSGRFGNTGELFF
CDR3nt: TGTGCCAGCAGCGGCCGATTTGGGAACACCGGGGAGCTGTTTTTT

v_gene: TRBV7-9
abundance: many
d_gene: NA
j_gene: TRBJ1-4
CDR3aa: CASSLRTENEKLFF
CDR3nt: TGTGCCAGCAGCTTGAGGACCGAGAATGAAAAACTGTTTTTT

v_gene: TRBV5-1
abundance: many
d_gene: NA
j_gene: TRBJ2-4
CDR3aa: CASSLSVLAKNIQYF
CDR3nt: TGCGCCAGCAGCTTGTCGGTGCTAGCCAAAAACATTCAGTACTTC

v_gene: TRBV7-9
abundance: many
d_gene: NA
j_gene: TRBJ1-2
CDR3aa: CASSPPADYGYTF
CDR3nt: TGTGCCAGCAGCCCTCCCGCGGACTATGGCTACACCTTC

v_gene: TRBV2
abundance: NA
d_gene: NA
j_gene: TRBJ1-1
CDR3aa: CASSFTSSPGEAFF
CDR3nt: TGTGCCAGCAGTTTTACTTCGTCCCCGGGAGAAGCTTTCTTT

v_gene: TRBV20-1
abundance: NA
d_gene: NA
j_gene: TRBJ1-1
CDR3aa: CSARDPGSSGTEAFF
CDR3nt: TGCAGTGCTAGAGATCCAGGCTCAAGTGGCACTGAAGCTTTCTTT

v_gene: TRBV28
abundance: many
d_gene: NA
j_gene: TRBJ2-2
CDR3aa: CASVGVGELFF
CDR3nt: TGTGCCAGCGTAGGGGTTGGGGAGCTGTTTTTT

v_gene: TRBV5-6
abundance: many
d_gene: TRBD1
j_gene: TRBJ1-2
CDR3aa: CASRIGSGQGAYGYTF
CDR3nt: TGTGCCAGCAGGATAGGATCGGGACAGGGGGCCTATGGCTACACCTTC

v_gene: TRBV7-8
abundance: many
d_gene: NA
j_gene: TRBJ1-6
CDR3aa: CASSSLLRRISEDPLHF
CDR3nt: TGTGCCAGCAGCTCCCTATTAAGGCGGATTTCCGAAGATCCCCTCCACTTT

v_gene: TRBV11-2
abundance: many
d_gene: NA
j_gene: TRBJ2-3
CDR3aa: CASSLDPGGLTDTQYF
CDR3nt: TGTGCCAGCAGCTTAGATCCGGGGGGCCTCACAGATACGCAGTATTTT

v_gene: TRBV6-1
abundance: few
d_gene: NA
j_gene: TRBJ2-6
CDR3aa: CASSEVFSLAGANVLTF
CDR3nt: TGTGCCAGCAGTGAAGTCTTCTCGTTAGCTGGGGCCAACGTCCTGACTTTC

v_gene: TRBV5-6
abundance: many
d_gene: NA
j_gene: TRBJ2-5
CDR3aa: CASTRGTLQETQYF
CDR3nt: TGTGCCAGTACCCGGGGTACACTTCAAGAGACCCAGTACTTC

v_gene: TRBV10-3
abundance: many
d_gene: TRBD1
j_gene: TRBJ1-1
CDR3aa: CAIMRTGDGAEAFF
CDR3nt: TGTGCCATCATGAGGACAGGGGATGGAGCTGAAGCTTTCTTT

v_gene: TRBV12-3/TRBV12-4
abundance: many
d_gene: NA
j_gene: TRBJ1-1
CDR3aa: CASSSDNEAFF
CDR3nt: TGTGCCAGCAGTTCTGACAATGAAGCTTTCTTT